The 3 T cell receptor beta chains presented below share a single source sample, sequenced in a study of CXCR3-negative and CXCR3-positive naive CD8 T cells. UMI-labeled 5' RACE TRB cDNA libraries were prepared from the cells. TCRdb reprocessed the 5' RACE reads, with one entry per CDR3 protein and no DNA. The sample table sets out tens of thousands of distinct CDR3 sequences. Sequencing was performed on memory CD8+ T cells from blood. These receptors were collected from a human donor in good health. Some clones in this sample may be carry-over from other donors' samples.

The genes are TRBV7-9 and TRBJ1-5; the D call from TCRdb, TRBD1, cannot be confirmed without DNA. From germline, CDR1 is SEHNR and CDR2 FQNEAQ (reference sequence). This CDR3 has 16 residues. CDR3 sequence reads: CASSSIQGGSNQPQHF.

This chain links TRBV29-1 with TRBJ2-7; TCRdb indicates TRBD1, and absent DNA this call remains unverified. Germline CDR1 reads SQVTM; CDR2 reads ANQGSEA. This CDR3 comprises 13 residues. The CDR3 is CSVEMDNSYEQYF.

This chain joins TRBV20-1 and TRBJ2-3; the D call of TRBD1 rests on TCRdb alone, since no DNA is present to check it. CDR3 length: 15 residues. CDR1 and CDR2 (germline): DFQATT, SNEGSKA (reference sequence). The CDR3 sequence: CSARIPGQRTDTQYF.